This TCR beta chain was obtained from a study of STAT5B mutations in CD4+ large granular lymphocyte leukemia. With V trimmed by 10 bases and J by 5 bases, 8 bases remained unmatched. This CDR3 contains 12 residues. Controls came from buffy coats of healthy blood donors. Original processing notes: A productive frequency of 2.59 x 10-5 was the lowest detectable. Data came from immunoSEQ multiplex PCR; TCRdb stores just in-frame clones and leaves some out. V, J and clone size reflect that table, while D and trimming were determined from the DNA. Of fewer than 40,000 clones in the sample, less than 85% were seen once. To note about this clone: Its antigen remains unknown.

General study findings and limits: Around 25% of private leukemic clonotypes occurred rarely in other patients' non-leukemic repertoires. TRBV06-family usage was enriched in top patient clones (8/27) versus controls (2/35).

The TCR sequence derives from a human donor in good health. The sequenced sample was CD4+ T cells from blood buffy coats. The gene calls are TRBV5-3 and TRBJ1-2; 7 nucleotides match TRBD1. TRBV5-3 is recorded as an ORF, its role being uncertain. The chain's CDR3 is CAGTEGRYGYTF. The CDR3 coding sequence is TGTGCCGGGACAGAGGGAAGGTATGGCTACACCTTC.